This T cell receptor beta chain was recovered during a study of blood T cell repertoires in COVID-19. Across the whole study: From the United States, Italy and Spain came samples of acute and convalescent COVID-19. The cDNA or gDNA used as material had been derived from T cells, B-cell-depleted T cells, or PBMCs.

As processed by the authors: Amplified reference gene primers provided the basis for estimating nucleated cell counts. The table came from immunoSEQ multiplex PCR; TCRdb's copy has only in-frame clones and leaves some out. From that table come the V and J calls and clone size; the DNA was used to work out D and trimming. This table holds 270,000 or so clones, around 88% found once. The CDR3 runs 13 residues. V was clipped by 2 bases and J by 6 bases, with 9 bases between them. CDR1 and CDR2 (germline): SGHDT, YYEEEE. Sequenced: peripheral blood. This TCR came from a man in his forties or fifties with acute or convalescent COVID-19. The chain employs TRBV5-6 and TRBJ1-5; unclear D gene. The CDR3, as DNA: TGTGCCAGCAGCTTTGGACGGGGTCAGCCCCAGCATTTT. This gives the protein CASSFGRGQPQHF.